A selection of T cell receptor beta chains follows, all from one sample in a study of control samples from healthy donors and cancer patients. Assay: immunoSEQ multiplex PCR; the TCRdb copy retains only in-frame clones and omits some. The sample lists some 120,000 clones; around 93% were seen once. Sequences were obtained from PBMCs. These receptors originate from a man aged 45 to 65 with head and neck cancer. Both conserved end residues are part of each CDR3. The D gene is left open where the match is weak.

V gene	J gene	D gene	CDR3 DNA	CDR3 protein
TRBV30	TRBJ1-1	TRBD1	TGTGCCTGGACCGTAGACAGGGTTCGGACTGAAGCTTTCTTT	CAWTVDRVRTEAFF
TRBV5-1	TRBJ1-1	NA	TGCGCCAGCAGCTCGCATGAGGGCACTGAAGCTTTCTTT	CASSSHEGTEAFF
TRBV29-1	TRBJ2-2	NA	TGCAGCGTTGGGGCAGGGGTCACCGGGGAGCTGTTTTTT	CSVGAGVTGELFF
TRBV6-5	TRBJ1-5	TRBD1	TGTGCCAGCAGTTCGGGACAGCCGAATCAGCCCCAGCATTTT	CASSSGQPNQPQHF
TRBV5-1	TRBJ1-2	TRBD1	TGCGCCAGCAGCTACGCAGGGGGCTATGGCTACACCTTC	CASSYAGGYGYTF
TRBV7-2	TRBJ1-3	NA	TGTGCCAGCAGCTTAGAATACGGAAACACCATATATTTT	CASSLEYGNTIYF
TRBV28	TRBJ2-7	TRBD1	TGTGCCAGCAGTTGGACAGGGCGCTACGAGCAGTACTTC	CASSWTGRYEQYF
TRBV29-1	TRBJ1-3	NA	TGCAGCGTTTACATCGAAAACACCATATATTTT	CSVYIENTIYF
TRBV4-3	TRBJ2-3	NA	TGCGCCAGCAGCCAAGACCAGGGCCGTGGGTCAGATACGCAGTATTTT	CASSQDQGRGSDTQYF
TRBV10-3	TRBJ1-1	TRBD1	TGTGCCATCAGTCCGGGACAGGGGGATGCTTTCTTT	CAISPGQGDAFF
TRBV5-1	TRBJ2-1	NA	TGCGCCAGCAGCTGGTCACAGGGAACCCGTGGTGAGCAGTTCTTC	CASSWSQGTRGEQFF
TRBV7-2	TRBJ1-2	NA	TGTGCCAGCAGCTCATTAGTTGGGGACATGAACTATGGCTACACCTTC	CASSSLVGDMNYGYTF
TRBV19	TRBJ1-5	NA	TGTGCCAGTAGTCTATTACAGGGTTCGCGCAATCAGCCCCAGCATTTT	CASSLLQGSRNQPQHF
TRBV2	TRBJ1-5	NA	TGTGCCAGCAGGCGAGGGTGGAGGGATCAGCCCCAGCATTTT	CASRRGWRDQPQHF
TRBV2	TRBJ2-5	NA	TGTGCCAGCAGGGCTGGTATACAAGAGACCCAGTACTTC	CASRAGIQETQYF
TRBV7-2	TRBJ1-2	NA	TGTGCCAGCAGTAACGACAGGAATTATGGCTACACCTTC	CASSNDRNYGYTF